The 32 T cell receptor beta chains in this list originate from one sample, sequenced in a study of control samples from healthy donors and cancer patients. Generated by immunoSEQ multiplex PCR, the TCRdb table keeps only in-frame clones and is missing some. The sample carries roughly 86,000 clones, 75% to 95% recorded once. Sequencing was carried out using blood. These TCRs come from a man younger than 40 in good health.

This chain connects TRBV15 to TRBJ1-2, with D tentatively TRBD1 (6 bases). CDR3 length: 14 amino acids. Trimming removed 3 bases at V and 4 bases at J, with 12 bases between. Germline CDR1 is LNHNV and CDR2 is YYDKDF (reference sequence). CDR3: CATSSFDRFYGYTF. DNA for the CDR3: TGTGCCACCAGCAGTTTCGACAGGTTCTATGGCTACACCTTC.

The rearrangement links TRBV11-2 to TRBJ2-7; D assignment may be TRBD1 or TRBD2 (5 bases each). The CDR3 contains 12 residues. Germline V gene data show CDR1 as SGHAT and CDR2 as FQNNGV. The V end lost 5 bases, the J end lost 5 bases, and 10 bases lay between the germline ends. CDR3 nucleotides: TGTGCCAGCAGCCCCGGGGCTAACGAGCAGTACTTC. Translated, it gives CASSPGANEQYF.

This chain uses TRBV24-1 with TRBJ2-1; 9 positions agree with TRBD1. Germline-derived CDR1 and CDR2 are KGHDR and SFDVKD. The CDR3 is made up of 16 amino acids. Trimming cost V 5 bases and J 3 bases; bases outside gene matches: 7. DNA for the CDR3: TGTGCCACCAGTGGTACGGGACAGGGTAGCTACAATGAGCAGTTCTTC. Translated: CATSGTGQGSYNEQFF.

The CDR3 sequence: CASSYGHLPTDTQYF. As DNA, the CDR3 is TGTGCCAGCAGCTACGGACATCTACCCACAGATACGCAGTATTTT. The gene calls are TRBV6-5 and TRBJ2-3; TRBD1 is a possible D gene (5 bases). Germline V gene lookup returns CDR1 MNHEY and CDR2 SVGAGI. The CDR3 is 15 residues long. The V gene lost 6 bases and the J gene lost 2 bases, with 15 bases spanning the gap.

Notes on this clone: The junction differs from germline at one of its ends, possibly a read error. The CDR3 is CASREGLTTDTQYF. CDR3 nucleotide sequence: TGTGCCAGCAGGGAAGGACTTACCACAGATACGCAGTATTTT. The chain recombines TRBV2 with TRBJ2-3; perhaps TRBD2 as D (5 bases). This CDR3 region has 14 residues. Germline V gene sequence: CDR1 SNHLY, CDR2 FYNNEI.

The chain employs TRBV10-1 and TRBJ2-3, with 10 nucleotides matching TRBD2. CDR3 length: 15 residues. Germline V gene data show CDR1 as WNHNN and CDR2 as SYGVQD (reference sequence). The trim removed 7 bases at V and 0 bases at J, leaving 4 bases unmatched. The CDR3, as DNA: TGCGCCAGCACTCAGCGGGGGGGCAGCACAGATACGCAGTATTTT. Protein product: CASTQRGGSTDTQYF.

This clone was seen more than once but under ten times. The rearrangement links TRBV7-9 to TRBJ2-1; D is possibly TRBD2 (5 bases). The CDR3 length is 13 residues. Trimming left V 6 bases short and J 9 bases short, with 15 bases between. Germline V gene data show CDR1 as SEHNR and CDR2 as FQNEAQ (reference sequence). The CDR3 sequence: CASRSRIGVEQFF. The CDR3 DNA reads as TGTGCCAGCAGATCCAGGATCGGGGTTGAGCAGTTCTTC.

The rearrangement uses TRBV15 and TRBJ2-7; weak D call: TRBD2 (5 bases). The ends were cut back, 2 bases at V and 6 bases at J, with 14 bases in the middle. This CDR3 region has 14 residues. Germline values: CDR1 LNHNV, CDR2 YYDKDF (reference sequence). CDR3 in amino acids: CATSRMRERVEQYF. The CDR3 nucleotides read TGTGCCACCAGCAGAATGAGGGAGAGGGTCGAGCAGTACTTC.

The rearrangement joins TRBV6-4 to TRBJ2-2; D is unclear. The length of the CDR3 is 13 residues. V dropped 6 bases and J dropped 3 bases, with 8 bases sitting between them. CDR1 MRHNA and CDR2 SNTAGT come from the germline V gene. CDR3 residues: CASRPADTGELFF. CDR3 sequence (DNA): TGTGCCAGCAGGCCAGCAGACACCGGGGAGCTGTTTTTT.

The count of this clone is one. CDR3 sequence (DNA): TGTGCCAGCAGCACTGGACTAGCGGGTCCTCCGGGACATGAGCAGTTCTTC. Translating it yields CASSTGLAGPPGHEQFF. This chain connects TRBV5-6 to TRBJ2-1; 11 positions agree with TRBD2. CDR1 and CDR2 (germline): SGHDT, YYEEEE. The ends lost 4 bases at V and 8 bases at J; junction bases unmatched: 14. The CDR3 is 17 residues long.

J is TRBJ1-5 and V is TRBV19; D is undetermined. The CDR3 consists of 16 residues. V lost 5 bases and J lost 0, with 14 bases in between. Germline V gene data show CDR1 as LNHDA and CDR2 as SQIVND (reference sequence). The CDR3: CASSEGSVYSNQPQHF. The CDR3 coding sequence is TGTGCCAGTAGTGAGGGTTCGGTGTATAGCAATCAGCCCCAGCATTTT.

The chain combines TRBV5-3 with TRBJ2-7; a weak D match, TRBD2 (6 bases). TRBV5-3 is sorted into the ORF group, with uncertain function. This CDR3 comprises 19 residues. V was pared by 3 bases and J by 6 bases, with 31 bases between. The CDR3 sequence: CARSWAGTPVVYTFFEQYF. CDR3 nucleotides: TGTGCCAGAAGCTGGGCGGGGACCCCCGTAGTTTATACCTTTTTCGAGCAGTACTTC.

The gene calls are TRBV7-9 and TRBJ1-5, with 11 bases aligning to TRBD1. J lost 4 bases, V lost 4 bases, and 3 bases had no gene match. The CDR3 loop spans 15 amino acids. Germline V gene lookup returns CDR1 SEHNR and CDR2 FQNEAQ (reference sequence). The CDR3 DNA reads TGTGCCAGCAGCTCGGGGACAGGGGGAAATCAGCCCCAGCATTTT. Amino acid sequence: CASSSGTGGNQPQHF.

In DNA form, the CDR3 reads TGTGCCAGCAGCTTAGGAGGGACAGGGGTGGGAAACATTCAGTACTTC. Translated: CASSLGGTGVGNIQYF. The chain has TRBV7-2 and TRBJ2-4, with 10 bases fitting TRBD1. The V gene's germline CDR1 is SGHTA and CDR2 FQGNSA. The ends lost 1 base at V and 6 bases at J; junction bases unmatched: 6. The CDR3 has 16 amino acids.

The chain employs TRBV24-1 and TRBJ2-1; D is undetermined. The ends were cut back, 3 bases at V and 0 bases at J, with 8 bases in the middle. CDR1 KGHDR and CDR2 SFDVKD come from the germline V gene. The CDR3 consists of 15 residues. The CDR3: CATSDQTGSYNEQFF. The CDR3 coding sequence is TGTGCCACCAGTGATCAAACGGGCTCCTACAATGAGCAGTTCTTC.

The chain couples TRBV3-1 (or the pseudogene TRBV3-2) to TRBJ1-2, with D unclear. Trimming removed 2 bases at V and 4 bases at J, with 8 bases between. Germline CDR1 reads LGHDT; CDR2 reads YNNKEL (reference sequence). This CDR3 is built from 13 residues. The CDR3 coding sequence is TGTGCCAGCAGCCAAAGGGAGGCCTATGGCTACACCTTC. Protein product: CASSQREAYGYTF.

This clone was counted once. The rearrangement uses TRBV5-1 and TRBJ1-1; 7 bases map to TRBD1. Germline values: CDR1 SGHRS, CDR2 YFSETQ. V shed 2 bases and J 5 bases; nucleotides not matched to a gene: 9. The CDR3 contains 15 residues. This CDR3 is CASSLAGQAATEAFF. For the CDR3, the DNA is TGCGCCAGCAGCTTAGCCGGACAGGCCGCAACTGAAGCTTTCTTT.

This clone was found once. The chain couples TRBV27 to TRBJ1-5; tentatively, D is TRBD1 (5 bases). Germline CDR1 MNHEY, CDR2 SMNVEV (reference sequence). This CDR3 comprises 14 residues. V shed 7 bases and J shed 3 bases, with 13 bases lying between them. CDR3 amino acids: CASTKTGANQPQHF. DNA for the CDR3: TGTGCCAGCACCAAAACAGGTGCCAATCAGCCCCAGCATTTT.

The chain employs TRBV19 and TRBJ2-5, with D maybe TRBD2 (5 bases). CDR3 length: 14 residues. The V gene's germline CDR1 is LNHDA and CDR2 SQIVND (reference sequence). The V and J ends lost 4 bases and 3 bases respectively, with 12 bases between them. The CDR3 nucleotides are TGTGCCAGTAGTAGAGGGTACAAGGAAGAGACCCAGTACTTC. This translates into CASSRGYKEETQYF.

The chain employs TRBV6-2 or TRBV6-3 and TRBJ1-1; no reliable D call. Trimming stripped 1 base from V and 0 bases from J, with 6 bases between. The CDR3 has 14 residues. CDR1 is MNHEY and CDR2 is SVGEGT in the germline V gene. For the CDR3, the DNA is TGTGCCAGCAGTTACTATTTGCTGAACACTGAAGCTTTCTTT. This translates into CASSYYLLNTEAFF.

The J gene is TRBJ1-1, the V gene TRBV19; D is unresolved. With 7 bases removed from V and 6 bases from J, the gap between germline ends came to 21 bases. The CDR3 loop spans 15 amino acids. Germline V gene data show CDR1 as LNHDA and CDR2 as SQIVND (reference sequence). The CDR3 spells CASKQGSLSSPEAFF. The CDR3 bases are TGTGCCAGTAAGCAAGGGAGCCTTTCGAGCCCTGAAGCTTTCTTT.

V is TRBV6-4 and J is TRBJ2-5; TRBD1 might be the D (5 bases). Germline-derived CDR1 and CDR2 are MRHNA and SNTAGT. This CDR3 comprises 15 residues. Trimming shortened V by 7 bases and J by 2 bases, and 17 bases separated the two germline ends. CDR3 DNA sequence: TGTGCCAGCAAATATTACAGGTCTCAACAAGAGACCCAGTACTTC. Protein sequence: CASKYYRSQQETQYF.

The chain has TRBV7-7 and TRBJ2-1, with 10 bases matching TRBD2. The germline gives CDR1 SSHAT, CDR2 FNYEAQ (reference sequence). V lost 4 bases and J lost 6; bases outside the gene matches: 9. The CDR3 is 16 residues long. The CDR3 loop reads CASSSNLAGVINEQFF. In DNA form, the CDR3 reads TGTGCCAGCAGCTCGAACCTAGCGGGGGTTATCAATGAGCAGTTCTTC.

This chain uses TRBV29-1 with TRBJ2-2, with a possible D match to TRBD2 (5 bases). V dropped 6 bases and J dropped 7 bases, with 18 bases sitting between them. CDR1 and CDR2 (germline): SQVTM, ANQGSEA. There are 14 residues in the CDR3. For the CDR3, the DNA is TGCAGCGTGGGTGGGTGGGAGAGCGGCGGGGAGCTGTTTTTT. Its protein is CSVGGWESGGELFF.

Here the CDR3 DNA reads TGTGCCTGGAGTGAAGCGGGCCGAAAAAACATTCAGTACTTC. Protein product: CAWSEAGRKNIQYF. The chain recombines TRBV30 with TRBJ2-4, with D tentatively TRBD2 (6 bases). This CDR3 comprises 14 residues. Trimming stripped 1 base from V and 4 bases from J, with 11 bases between. The germline V gene encodes CDR1 GTSNPN and CDR2 SVGIG (reference sequence).

V gene TRBV3-1 (or the pseudogene TRBV3-2) combines with J gene TRBJ2-7; 10 bases match TRBD1. Germline V gene sequence: CDR1 LGHDT, CDR2 YNNKEL (reference sequence). This CDR3 contains 16 residues. V shed 4 bases and J 6 bases; nucleotides not matched to a gene: 12. The CDR3 DNA reads TGTGCCAGCAGCCGCAACATCGGGACAGGGGTGGGCGAGCAGTACTTC. It translates to CASSRNIGTGVGEQYF.

The chain couples TRBV11-2 to TRBJ2-1; 8 nucleotides agree with TRBD2. The germline gives CDR1 SGHAT, CDR2 FQNNGV. The CDR3 is made up of 17 amino acids. V was pared by 5 bases and J by 6 bases, with 15 bases of the junction left unmatched. This CDR3 is CASSIRTGGREVNEQFF. DNA of the CDR3: TGTGCCAGCAGCATACGGACGGGGGGGCGCGAAGTCAATGAGCAGTTCTTC.

The chain couples TRBV6-6 to TRBJ2-7; D not certain. The CDR3 is 11 amino acids. The germline V and J ends were trimmed by 6 bases and 3 bases, with 6 bases remaining between them. Germline CDR1 is MNHNY and CDR2 is SVGAGI (reference sequence). The CDR3 here is CASRQNYEQYF. In DNA, the CDR3 is TGTGCCAGCAGACAAAACTACGAGCAGTACTTC.

The V call is TRBV5-1, the J call TRBJ2-1; D uncertain. The CDR3 is 14 residues long. Trimming cost V 4 bases and J 4 bases, with 12 bases left between them. Germline V lookup: CDR1 SGHRS, CDR2 YFSETQ. In DNA, the CDR3 is TGCGCCAGCAGCCTCGGGTATCCTTACAATGAGCAGTTCTTC. This codes for CASSLGYPYNEQFF.

CDR3 sequence: CAISDWTSGRRDNEQFF. In nucleotides, the CDR3 is TGTGCCATCAGTGATTGGACTAGCGGGAGGCGGGACAATGAGCAGTTCTTC. This sequence joins TRBV10-3 and TRBJ2-1; the match to TRBD2 covers 14 bases. Looked up from germline, CDR1 is ENHRY and CDR2 is SYGVKD. The CDR3 has 17 amino acids. Losses at the gene ends were 3 bases for V and 5 bases for J; bases not matched to a gene: 6.

The chain uses TRBV5-4 and TRBJ1-6; the match to TRBD1 covers 8 bases. J lost 6 bases, V lost 4 bases, and 6 bases had no gene match. The CDR3 totals 15 residues. Germline CDR1 reads SGHNT; CDR2 reads YYREEE (reference sequence). CDR3 sequence: CASSMQGASNSPLHF. CDR3 nucleotide sequence: TGTGCCAGCAGCATGCAGGGGGCGTCTAATTCACCCCTCCACTTT.

This sequence joins TRBV3-1 (or the pseudogene TRBV3-2) and TRBJ2-7; 9 bases match TRBD2. CDR1 is LGHDT and CDR2 is YNNKEL in the germline V gene (reference sequence). J gave up 2 bases and V 4 bases, and 12 bases lay outside the gene matches. CDR3 length equals 17 residues. The CDR3 DNA sequence: TGTGCCAGCAGCCCAGATCGAAGGAGCGGGAGGACCTACGAGCAGTACTTC. This gives the protein CASSPDRRSGRTYEQYF.